This entry concerns a single TCR beta chain. V lost 5 bases and J lost 5, with 12 bases in between. This CDR3 comprises 13 residues. Germline CDR1 SGHAT, CDR2 FQNNGV. TCRdb keeps only in-frame clones here, not all; method: immunoSEQ multiplex PCR. The data contain roughly 300,000 clones, 75% to 95% of them singletons. The sample comes from a study of blood T cell repertoires in COVID-19. Seattle's enrolled individuals joined amid active infection and were then monitored longitudinally. The chain links TRBV11-2 to TRBJ2-5; D may be TRBD1 (6 bases). The clonotype comes from a woman under 40 with COVID-19, enrolled during active disease. Sequencing was done on a sample of peripheral blood. CDR3 loop: CASSPGDRETQYF. The CDR3, as DNA: TGTGCCAGCAGCCCAGGGGATCGGGAGACCCAGTACTTC.